Below, 11 T cell receptor beta chains from the same sample are listed, as sequenced in a study of blood T cell repertoires in COVID-19. Generated by immunoSEQ multiplex PCR, the TCRdb table keeps only in-frame clones and is missing some. Among a few hundred thousand clones, around 83% were seen once, and the ten largest hold approximately 5.2%. Source material: peripheral blood. The receptor source for this set is a woman in her seventies with COVID-19, enrolled during active disease.

This clone appeared once. CDR3 DNA sequence: TGTGCCAGCATAAGGACAGCGCAAACCTTCTACGAGCAGTACTTC. It translates to CASIRTAQTFYEQYF. The chain uses TRBV7-9 and TRBJ2-7; TRBD1 is a possible D gene (6 bases). Germline V gene lookup returns CDR1 SEHNR and CDR2 FQNEAQ (reference sequence). V shed 7 bases and J shed 3 bases, with 19 bases lying between them. The CDR3 spans 15 residues.

The DNA of the CDR3 is TGTGCCAGCAGTTTAGGGAGGAGTAACTATGGCTACACCTTC. It encodes CASSLGRSNYGYTF. V usage is TRBV28 and J usage is TRBJ1-2; D not certain. CDR1 is MDHEN, CDR2 SYDVKM, per germline. Trimming cost V 2 bases and J 1 base, with 8 bases left between them. This CDR3 contains 14 residues.

On this clone itself: Other DNA sequences in the sample encode the same CDR3. This chain uses TRBV11-2 with TRBJ1-2, with D possibly being TRBD1 (5 bases). The germline V and J ends were trimmed by 9 bases and 8 bases, with 16 bases remaining between them. The CDR3 extends over 12 amino acids. The germline CDR1 and CDR2 sequences are SGHAT and FQNNGV. CDR3 DNA sequence: TGTGCCAGTTCCTGGGGCGGCTCAGGCTACACCTTC. This sequence encodes CASSWGGSGYTF.

The V call is TRBV18, the J call TRBJ2-5, with TRBD2 identical over 8 bases. The germline V gene encodes CDR1 KGHSH and CDR2 LQKENI. This CDR3 comprises 13 residues. With 5 bases clipped from V and 2 bases from J, the junction kept 1 base outside the gene matches. CDR3 protein: CASSGTRQETQYF. The CDR3 DNA reads as TGTGCCAGCTCAGGGACTAGACAAGAGACCCAGTACTTC.

The table lists this clone with a few counts. The chain links TRBV2 to TRBJ1-1; possibly TRBD1 for D (6 bases). The V end was cut by 7 bases, the J end by 0 bases, with 12 bases between. Per the germline V gene, CDR1 is SNHLY and CDR2 is FYNNEI. CDR3 length: 14 residues. The CDR3 DNA sequence: TGTGCCAGCATCGTTGACAGGTTGAACACTGAAGCTTTCTTT. This sequence encodes CASIVDRLNTEAFF.

The chain uses TRBV20-1 and TRBJ1-1; weak D call: TRBD1 (6 bases). V was pared by 3 bases and J by 5 bases, with 22 bases between. The CDR3 covers 16 residues. Germline CDR1 reads DFQATT; CDR2 reads SNEGSKA (reference sequence). As DNA, the CDR3 is TGCAGTGCTAGTCTCATCCCCCCGGGGAGGGGGACTGAAGCTTTCTTT. It specifies CSASLIPPGRGTEAFF.

This clone was seen once. The V and J genes are TRBV6-6 and TRBJ1-2; 7 positions match TRBD1. CDR3 length: 13 amino acids. V shed 7 bases, J shed 7 bases, and the junction held 9 bases outside the gene matches. Germline CDR1 is MNHNY and CDR2 is SVGAGI (reference sequence). The CDR3 loop is CASTLTGVGGYTF. The CDR3 bases are TGTGCCAGCACCCTTACAGGGGTAGGTGGCTACACCTTC.

The V and J genes are TRBV18 and TRBJ1-2; no firm D call. The V gene lost 6 bases and the J gene lost 3 bases, with 11 bases spanning the gap. The CDR3 runs to 13 residues. Per the germline V gene, CDR1 is KGHSH and CDR2 is LQKENI. The CDR3 coding sequence is TGTGCCAGCTCCGCCACTGAGGACTATGGCTACACCTTC. This gives the protein CASSATEDYGYTF.

The chain has TRBV30 and TRBJ2-1, with D possibly matching TRBD1 (6 bases). V was clipped by 4 bases and J by 5 bases, with 6 bases between them. Per germline, CDR1 GTSNPN and CDR2 SVGIG (reference sequence). This CDR3 is 11 amino acids long. The CDR3 DNA follows: TGTGCCTGGAACAGGGACAATGAGCAGTTCTTC. It translates to CAWNRDNEQFF.

The CDR3 region has the DNA TGTGCCAGCAGTCCAAGGGGAACAGGGGGCTATGGCTACACCTTC. This codes for CASSPRGTGGYGYTF. This chain uses TRBV2 with TRBJ1-2; 8 nucleotides line up with TRBD1. The CDR3 covers 15 residues. Germline-derived CDR1 and CDR2 are SNHLY and FYNNEI. The junction had 9 bases not matched to a gene; V was cut back by 5 bases and J by 4 bases.

CDR3 coding DNA: TGTGCCAGCAGCTATGAGATGCGTGGCTACACCTTC. Amino acids: CASSYEMRGYTF. The rearrangement links TRBV5-6 to TRBJ1-2; D not certain. This CDR3 contains 12 residues. Germline V gene lookup returns CDR1 SGHDT and CDR2 YYEEEE. V was clipped by 3 bases and J by 7 bases, with 10 bases between them.